These T cell receptor beta chains were read from a single sample in a study of beta chain features in type 1 diabetes. Here immunoSEQ multiplex PCR was the method, and the copy in TCRdb shows in-frame clones only, minus some. The profile covers 600,000 or so clones, with over 12% appearing a single time and 0.035% to 0.045% taken by the ten largest. The sample was naive CD4+ T cells from blood. The receptor source for this set is a man between 18 and 29 years old with type 1 diabetes. Both conserved end residues are trimmed from each CDR3. Each record gives: clone size, V gene, CDR3 protein. Part of the rows lack a size; the others show once, few, many or a class for expanded clones.

few	TRBV5-1	ASSAGQAGETQY
few	TRBV5-1	ASSLLGLNTEAF
NA	TRBV19	ASSTRAAQETQY
NA	TRBV28	ASRTRIRGHGYIQY
few	TRBV20-1	SARFQLEAF
NA	TRBV27	ASIPRGGAGDTQY
few	TRBV19	ASSSGTSTDTQY
few	TRBV30	AWTGGTGANEQY
few	TRBV7-2	ASSLNGGNTEAF
NA	TRBV21-1	ASSNSRTGNYGYT
few	TRBV23-1	ASSRICWDPLRKSSYNEQF
NA	TRBV13	ASSLSGFSSTDTQY
NA	TRBV29-1	SVEDLPGQGGREQY
NA	TRBV25-1	ASATWEGGGYT
NA	TRBV11-2	ASSRQGRRF
few	TRBV2	ASRLTGTSGMGEQF
NA	TRBV29-1	SVGGRNTDTQY
NA	TRBV7-2	ASSPSGSEQF
few	TRBV4-2	ASSQGLAGPNEQF
few	TRBV30	AWSHPGTPLEAF
NA	TRBV7-2	ASSLWTSTDTQY
few	TRBV5-1	ASSLGQAGDEQF
few	TRBV7-2	ASSTQGAVAGELF
NA	TRBV30	AWRLGGIYEQY
NA	TRBV7-3	ASSLLSSTDTQY
few	TRBV28	ASSAGTGNTGELF
NA	TRBV5-1	ASSLERGMETQY
few	TRBV5-4	ASSLLGVDEQF
few	TRBV4-1	ASRPLGLAGHNEQF
NA	TRBV7-9	ASSLRRDTQY
few	TRBV5-1	ASSLQSPFSGNTIY
few	TRBV25-1	ASSSLQGARGYT
few	TRBV13	ASSRGQMNTEAF
NA	TRBV28	ASSFGYEQY
few	TRBV7-9	ASSPDRAFLEQY
few	TRBV7-2	ASSLEWDQPQH
NA	TRBV6-1	ASSENPQPVYYGYT
few	TRBV21-1	ASSNRTESYEQY
few	TRBV5-8	ASKRTGLNTEAF
NA	TRBV27	ASSFYRGYNEQF
NA	TRBV30	AWSVLLNTGNTEAF
few	TRBV7-2	ASSLTRLAGQETQY
NA	TRBV4-2	ASSQTDTLGNEQF
NA	TRBV7-2	ASSADSLRDGNEQF
NA	TRBV15	ATSRAFLTGTTYEQY
NA	TRBV30	AWIEQNTDTQY
few	TRBV7-2	ASSLAGLAGGQETQY
NA	TRBV7-9	ASSAGQHNEQF
few	TRBV9	ASSGLTGGLTGELF
few	TRBV6-5	ASSNKVTVSWEQY
few	TRBV29-1	SVEEAF
few	TRBV4-3	ASSQDLRAVTEAF
NA	TRBV2	ASTPPQGEQY
NA	TRBV18	ASSPSLLLGEQY
few	TRBV6-5	ASQSNYGYT
few	TRBV29-1	SVEPSSQGVGTEAF
NA	TRBV2	ASRQLNQPQH
NA	TRBV28	ASRGQVRAAGELF
few	TRBV5-1	ASSLGLAGAGNEQF
few	TRBV6-5	ASSYSRLAGNEQY